The 5 T cell receptor beta chains in this list originate from one sample, sequenced in a study of PD-L1 blockade in urothelial cancer (dated by TCRdb to about 2017). To prepare the library, the immunoSEQ multiplex PCR assay was applied. Not all clones reach the TCRdb copy of this immuneACCESS table, which keeps in-frame sequences only. Checked studies attribute under half of the gap to unresolved V genes and leave the rest unexplained. The sample has 60,000 to 85,000 clones on record, about nine tenths of them singletons. 5% to 7% of the sample is held by the ten biggest clonotypes. The sequenced sample was PBMCs, obtained around atezolizumab (anti-PD-L1) treatment. These receptor sequences come from a woman in her 70s with urothelial cancer.

The CDR3 DNA reads as TGTGCCAGCAGCCAACCTCCCGGGACTAGCGGGGACATAGATACGCAGTATTTT. Protein sequence: CASSQPPGTSGDIDTQYF. V is TRBV7-9 and J is TRBJ2-3; 13 bases align to TRBD2. This CDR3 contains 18 residues. Germline CDR1 and CDR2: SEHNR and FQNEAQ (reference sequence). The V segment lost 5 bases and the J segment 5 bases; nucleotides outside the gene matches: 13. The complete variable domain, with remaining parts taken from reference TRBV7-9 and TRBJ2-3, reads DTGVSQNPRHKITKRGQNVTFRCDPISEHNRLYWYRQTLGQGPEFLTYFQNEAQLEKSRLLSDRFSAERPKGSFSTLEIQRTEQGDSAMYLCASSQPPGTSGDIDTQYFGPGTRLTVL.

A word on this clone: The same CDR3 can be traced to other DNA sequences in this sample. The gene calls are TRBV30 and TRBJ1-1; TRBD1 might be the D (5 bases). Germline V gene sequence: CDR1 GTSNPN, CDR2 SVGIG (reference sequence). CDR3 size: 14 residues. Trimming took off 0 bases at V and 4 bases at J, with 12 bases between the two ends. CDR3 nucleotide sequence: TGTGCCTGGAGTGTGGGGCAGGGCACCACTGAAGCTTTCTTT. Translation gives CAWSVGQGTTEAFF.

This chain links TRBV10-1 with TRBJ2-2, with 7 bases lining up with TRBD2. The CDR3 is 14 amino acids. In germline, CDR1 is WNHNN, CDR2 SYGVQD (reference sequence). The junction had 1 base not matched to a gene; V was cut back by 5 bases and J by 1 base. CDR3 in amino acids: CASSTGGNTGELFF. CDR3 DNA sequence: TGCGCCAGCAGTACGGGAGGGAACACCGGGGAGCTGTTTTTT.

This CDR3 is CAWGHGGSPLHF. CDR3 nucleotide sequence: TGTGCCTGGGGACACGGTGGTTCACCCCTCCACTTT. The rearrangement uses TRBV30 and TRBJ1-6, with D tentatively TRBD1 (5 bases). CDR3 length: 12 amino acids. V lost 5 bases and J lost 9, with 11 bases in between. CDR1 and CDR2 (germline): GTSNPN, SVGIG (reference sequence).

The chain uses TRBV18 and TRBJ2-5; D might be TRBD2 (5 bases). V was pared by 6 bases and J by 5 bases, with 7 bases between. The CDR3 has 11 residues. The germline V gene encodes CDR1 KGHSH and CDR2 LQKENI. The CDR3 spells CASSRGETQYF. CDR3 in DNA: TGTGCCAGCTCCCGAGGGGAGACCCAGTACTTC.